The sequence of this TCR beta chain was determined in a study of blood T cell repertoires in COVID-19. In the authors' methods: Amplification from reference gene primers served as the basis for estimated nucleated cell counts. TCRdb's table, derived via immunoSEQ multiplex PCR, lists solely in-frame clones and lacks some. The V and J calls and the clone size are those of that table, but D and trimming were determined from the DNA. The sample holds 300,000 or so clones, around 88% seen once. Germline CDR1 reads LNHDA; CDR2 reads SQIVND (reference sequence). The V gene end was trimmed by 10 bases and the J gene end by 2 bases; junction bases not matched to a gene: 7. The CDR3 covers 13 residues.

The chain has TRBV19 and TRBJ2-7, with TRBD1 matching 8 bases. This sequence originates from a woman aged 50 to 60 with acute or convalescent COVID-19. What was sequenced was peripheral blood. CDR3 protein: CATAPGQAYEQYF. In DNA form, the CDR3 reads TGTGCCACCGCACCGGGACAGGCCTACGAGCAGTACTTC.